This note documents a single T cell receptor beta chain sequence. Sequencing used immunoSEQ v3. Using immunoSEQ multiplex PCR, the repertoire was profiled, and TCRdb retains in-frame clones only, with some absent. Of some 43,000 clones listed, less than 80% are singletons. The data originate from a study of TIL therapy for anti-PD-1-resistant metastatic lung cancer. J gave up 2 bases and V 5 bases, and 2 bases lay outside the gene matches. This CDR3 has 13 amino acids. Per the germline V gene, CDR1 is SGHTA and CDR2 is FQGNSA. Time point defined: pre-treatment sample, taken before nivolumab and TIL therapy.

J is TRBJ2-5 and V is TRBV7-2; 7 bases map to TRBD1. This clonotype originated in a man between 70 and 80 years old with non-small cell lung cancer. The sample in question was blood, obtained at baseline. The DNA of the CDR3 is TGTGCCAGCAGCGTGGGACAGCAAGAGACCCAGTACTTC. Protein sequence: CASSVGQQETQYF.